The 16 T cell receptor beta chains presented below share a single source sample, sequenced in a study of cytomegalovirus exposure and HLA in healthy donors. It was with 60 Vbeta and 13 Jbeta primers that the PCR ran. Profiled with immunoSEQ multiplex PCR; TCRdb holds only in-frame clones, not every one. The data hold fewer than 90,000 clones, with 70% observed a single time. The specimen sequenced was PBMCs. The receptors shown here come from a woman aged 50 to 65 in good health and CMV-seropositive.

This rearrangement joins TRBV15 to TRBJ2-2; D perhaps matches TRBD2 (6 bases). Trimming took off 5 bases at V and 2 bases at J, with 24 bases between the two ends. Germline-derived CDR1 and CDR2 are LNHNV and YYDKDF (reference sequence). This CDR3 comprises 19 residues. The CDR3 sequence: CATSAIWGLGGGNTGELFF. The CDR3, as DNA: TGTGCCACCAGCGCGATATGGGGTCTTGGGGGAGGAAACACCGGGGAGCTGTTTTTT. The full variable domain, its missing parts supplied by reference TRBV15 and TRBJ2-2, is DAMVIQNPRYQVTQFGKPVTLSCSQTLNHNVMYWYQQKSSQAPKLLFHYYDKDFNNEADTPDNFQSRRPNTSFCFLDIRSPGLGDTAMYLCATSAIWGLGGGNTGELFFGEGSRLTVL.

The table lists this clone with a count of one. The chain links TRBV18 to TRBJ1-6; 7 nucleotides line up with TRBD1. The germline V gene has CDR1 KGHSH and CDR2 LQKENI. This CDR3 has 14 amino acids. Losses at the gene ends were 3 bases for V and 7 bases for J; bases not matched to a gene: 3. CDR3 in DNA: TGTGCCAGCTCACCGGGACAGAGCAATTCACCCCTCCACTTT. As protein: CASSPGQSNSPLHF. Together with reference TRBV18 and TRBJ1-6, the CDR3 gives the full variable domain: NAGVMQNPRHLVRRRGQEARLRCSPMKGHSHVYWYRQLPEEGLKFMVYLQKENIIDESGMPKERFSAEFPKEGPSILRIQQVVRGDSAAYFCASSPGQSNSPLHFGNGTRLTVT.

The chain carries TRBV30 and TRBJ1-1; D remains unclear. Germline values: CDR1 GTSNPN, CDR2 SVGIG (reference sequence). Trimming took off 0 bases at V and 1 base at J, with 6 bases between the two ends. This CDR3 is 13 amino acids long. This CDR3 reads CAWSVGGNTEAFF. DNA of the CDR3: TGTGCCTGGAGTGTGGGAGGGAACACTGAAGCTTTCTTT. The whole variable domain, filled in from reference TRBV30 and TRBJ1-1, reads SQTIHQWPATLVQPVGSPLSLECTVEGTSNPNLYWYRQAAGRGLQLLFYSVGIGQISSEVPQNLSASRPQDRQFILSSKKLLLSDSGFYLCAWSVGGNTEAFFGQGTRLTVV.

This clone was counted only a few times. The genes are TRBV4-3 and TRBJ2-3; 11 bases agree with TRBD2. The CDR3 spans 17 residues. Germline V CDR1 and CDR2: LGHNA, YSLEER. Trimming cost V 1 base and J 3 bases; bases outside gene matches: 6. The CDR3 protein is CASSQGSGGARTDTQYF. CDR3 DNA sequence: TGCGCCAGCAGCCAAGGTAGCGGGGGGGCTCGGACAGATACGCAGTATTTT.

The chain is built from TRBV6-5 and TRBJ1-2; TRBD1 agrees at 7 bases. The CDR3 covers 14 residues. The germline V gene has CDR1 MNHEY and CDR2 SVGAGI. V trimming: 7 bases; J trimming: 8 bases; junction bases outside the gene matches: 13. The CDR3 sequence: CASNRQGGSQGYTF. CDR3 bases: TGTGCCAGCAATCGACAGGGCGGCTCTCAGGGCTACACCTTC.

The chain combines TRBV19 with TRBJ1-6; D possibly corresponds to TRBD1 (5 bases). CDR3 length equals 14 residues. Germline V gene lookup returns CDR1 LNHDA and CDR2 SQIVND (reference sequence). Trimming shortened V by 6 bases and J by 5 bases, and 11 bases separated the two germline ends. In nucleotides, the CDR3 is TGTGCCAGTAGATGGGGGGGAAATAATTCACCCCTCCACTTT. It translates to CASRWGGNNSPLHF.

This chain uses TRBV29-1 with TRBJ2-1; TRBD2 matches at 11 bases. Germline V CDR1 and CDR2: SQVTM, ANQGSEA. This CDR3 comprises 14 residues. The V and J ends lost 7 bases and 6 bases, in that order; junction bases with no gene match: 8. Here the CDR3 DNA reads TGCAGCGCCGTACTAGCGGGAGCTGTCAATGAGCAGTTCTTC. This translates into CSAVLAGAVNEQFF.

The chain joins TRBV18 to TRBJ1-2, with 7 bases that match TRBD1. The junction had 11 bases not matched to a gene; V was cut back by 2 bases and J by 2 bases. Germline assignment: CDR1 KGHSH and CDR2 LQKENI. The CDR3 runs 17 residues. In DNA form, the CDR3 reads TGTGCCAGCTCACCAAGTGCCAGGGGGAAGGGAAACTATGGCTACACCTTC. Its protein product is CASSPSARGKGNYGYTF.

This chain connects TRBV19 to TRBJ2-3; 7 bases are a match to TRBD1. The CDR3 sequence is 13 residues long. V was clipped by 7 bases and J by 2 bases; unmatched bases: 3. The germline V gene has CDR1 LNHDA and CDR2 SQIVND (reference sequence). The CDR3 DNA reads TGTGCCAGTAAGGGACAGCCCACAGATACGCAGTATTTT. Its protein is CASKGQPTDTQYF.

The chain recombines TRBV7-2 with TRBJ1-4; 12 bases line up with TRBD1. The V and J ends lost 5 bases and 12 bases, in that order; junction bases with no gene match: 10. The CDR3 spans 15 residues. Germline CDR1 is SGHTA and CDR2 is FQGNSA. The CDR3 nucleotides are TGTGCCAGCAGCGCCCCCGGGACAGGGGGCAAAGAACTGTTTTTT. Translating gives CASSAPGTGGKELFF.

V and J are TRBV6-5 and TRBJ1-6, with D unresolved. Looked up from germline, CDR1 is MNHEY and CDR2 is SVGAGI. The CDR3 runs to 13 residues. Trimming stripped 4 bases from V and 10 bases from J, with 11 bases between. CDR3 nucleotides: TGTGCCAGCAGTTCCTCCATCCGGTCACCCCTCCACTTT. Translating gives CASSSSIRSPLHF.

V is TRBV4-3 and J is TRBJ1-2; D not certain. V lost 3 bases to trimming and J lost 7 bases, with 9 bases between them. This CDR3 spans 12 amino acids. CDR1 is LGHNA, CDR2 YSLEER, per germline. This CDR3 reads CASSHPVRGYTF. CDR3 sequence (DNA): TGCGCCAGCAGCCACCCCGTCCGTGGCTACACCTTC.

J is TRBJ2-3 and V is TRBV7-9; unclear D gene. Between the trimmed V and J ends, which lost 1 base and 12 bases, there was a span of 11 bases. The germline CDR1 and CDR2 sequences are SEHNR and FQNEAQ (reference sequence). The CDR3 length is 12 residues. CDR3 residues: CASSLVLKPQYF. In DNA, the CDR3 is TGTGCCAGCAGCTTAGTGCTAAAGCCTCAGTATTTT.

The rearrangement joins TRBV7-2 to TRBJ1-6, with D perhaps matching TRBD1 (6 bases). V was shortened by 2 bases and J by 0 bases, with 14 bases between the two germline ends. CDR3 length equals 18 residues. CDR1 SGHTA and CDR2 FQGNSA come from the germline V gene. CDR3: CASSLSGAASSYNSPLHF. The CDR3 coding sequence is TGTGCCAGCAGCTTATCAGGGGCGGCGAGCTCCTATAATTCACCCCTCCACTTT.

This sequence joins TRBV4-1 and TRBJ2-1; 7 bases align to TRBD2. Germline V gene lookup returns CDR1 MGHRA and CDR2 YSYEKL. Trimming at V came to 0 bases and at J to 8 bases, leaving 19 bases not matched to a gene. This CDR3 has 19 residues. The chain's CDR3 is CASSQDRASGQAGAHEQFF. In DNA form, the CDR3 reads TGCGCCAGCAGCCAAGATCGGGCTAGCGGCCAAGCAGGTGCCCATGAGCAGTTCTTC.

The chain joins TRBV10-1 to TRBJ2-1; TRBD2 is a possible D gene (6 bases). The CDR3 spans 16 residues. Trimming pared 1 base from V and 5 bases from J, leaving 15 bases between. Per the germline V gene, CDR1 is WNHNN and CDR2 is SYGVQD (reference sequence). The CDR3 DNA sequence: TGCGCCAGCAGTGAGTTGGTCGGGGGTACCAACAATGAGCAGTTCTTC. Protein product: CASSELVGGTNNEQFF.